This is a list of T cell receptor beta chains from one sample in a study of shared T cell receptors in the human thymus. Sequencing was performed with immunoSEQ multiplex PCR; in TCRdb, only in-frame clones are kept and a portion is missing. The sample has 700,000 to 750,000 clones; 75% to 90% are singletons. These data were also reused for a study on human thymus T cells.

The sample consisted of thymocytes. Receptors originate from a girl under three years old with a congenital heart defect. Both conserved end residues are part of each CDR3. The order of the fields is V gene, clone size, D gene, CDR3 protein. D genes are given only for firm matches. Only part of the rows carry a size: once, few, many, or a class if the clone is expanded.

TRBV6-6	-	-	CASREGLNYGYTF
TRBV19	-	-	CASSMESGGILGEQYF
TRBV2	-	-	CASGFVGGTEAFF
TRBV2	-	TRBD1	CASSEVIRTGNYEQYF
TRBV6-5	-	-	CASSYSLDSYNEQFF
TRBV4-1	once	TRBD1	CASSKRGTGGNTGELFF
TRBV9	-	TRBD1	CASSVGETGGEQYF
TRBV7-2	few	TRBD1	CASSLTPGQGMNTEAFF
TRBV6-1	-	-	CASSDTGNEQFF
TRBV9	-	TRBD1	CASSDRGGNTIYF
TRBV2	-	-	CASSERRYTSRVVMCTEAFF
TRBV5-1	-	TRBD1	CASSLTGGAWTEAFF
TRBV11-2	-	TRBD2	CASPGTSGNNEQFF
TRBV29-1	-	-	CSVLKGRGLGNTEAFF
TRBV7-6	-	-	CASSLPPGFNQPQHF
TRBV4-3	-	TRBD2	CASSHGWTSGGPYNEQFF
TRBV5-1	-	TRBD2	CASSQAGDPSTDTQYF
TRBV4-1	-	-	CASSDLDNLAKNIQYF
TRBV12-5	-	-	CASGPSGGELFF
TRBV27	-	-	CASSSSFLAYQETQYF
TRBV19	few	-	CASSPPQADSPLHF
TRBV5-6	-	-	CASSSGRAGRGPNEKLFF
TRBV6-5	-	-	CASSFTAGAKDTEAFF
TRBV6-1	-	TRBD1	CASRPTGEEDQPQHF
TRBV21-1	-	-	CASSGEGVTGANVLTF
TRBV10-3	few	TRBD2	CAISGLAGTIQYF
TRBV5-6	once	TRBD1	CASYTGTGGSYEQYF
TRBV13	-	TRBD2	CASSVGTSGGPEEQFF
TRBV29-1	-	TRBD2	CSARLAGGRFTGELFF
TRBV4-1	-	-	CASSQTGYNNNSPLHF
TRBV9	-	-	CASSRGGVYYGYTF
TRBV11-2	-	TRBD1	CASSFLSDRGNEKLFF
TRBV6-6	few	-	CASRTHRDTEGFF
TRBV9	-	TRBD2	CASSVDGTRNEQFF
TRBV18	-	-	CASSPPSCPGGLETQYF
TRBV10-3	-	-	CAISELGVRGNQPQHF
TRBV18	-	TRBD2	CASSPRPAGLAGNSYNEQFF
TRBV5-1	-	TRBD1	CASSPEGQGAYEQYF
TRBV4-3	-	TRBD1	CASSLKRRGLGNSPLHF
TRBV5-6	few	-	CASSLTGYEQYF
TRBV18	-	TRBD1	CASSPPTGTGALGYTF
TRBV2	-	-	CASRARPSTHREKLFF
TRBV13	once	TRBD2	CASSGGAEYNEQFF
TRBV6-1	-	TRBD1	CASSAGGNYTF
TRBV7-2	-	-	CASSLRVSNQPQHF
TRBV9	-	-	CASSVEQFQETQYF
TRBV30	-	TRBD1	CAWSVQDRFYGYTF